Presented here are 17 T cell receptor beta chains from one specimen sequenced in a study of CD8 T cells in ankylosing spondylitis. TCRdb re-called the 5' RACE reads through MiXCR, storing one row per CDR3 protein. Among around 230,000 distinct CDR3 sequences listed, 8% to 9.5% were seen once. What was sequenced was blood, either unsorted or a sorted T cell fraction (not recorded which). The receptors derive from a male donor with ankylosing spondylitis or in good health (not recorded which).

This clonotype was seen many times. The V and J genes are TRBV20-1 and TRBJ1-3; D unresolved. V lost 0 bases to trimming and J lost 2 bases, with 5 bases between them. Germline CDR1 and CDR2: DFQATT and SNEGSKA (reference sequence). CDR3 length: 13 amino acids. The CDR3 region is CSARDSTGNTIYF. For the CDR3, the DNA is TGCAGTGCTAGAGACAGTACTGGAAACACCATATATTTT.

This clonotype was counted at least ten times. V usage is TRBV4-1 and J usage is TRBJ2-7, with a possible D match to TRBD1 (6 bases). Germline CDR1 and CDR2: MGHRA and YSYEKL. Trimming stripped 3 bases from V and 3 bases from J, with 18 bases between. The CDR3 sequence is 16 residues long. For the CDR3, the DNA is TGCGCCAGCAGCCAGGGGGCTCCCTGGACTGGCTACGAGCAGTACTTC. Protein: CASSQGAPWTGYEQYF.

This chain uses TRBV7-9 with TRBJ2-1; 12 positions match TRBD2. The CDR3 sequence is 15 residues long. From germline, CDR1 is SEHNR and CDR2 FQNEAQ (reference sequence). Trimming cost V 5 bases and J 7 bases; bases outside gene matches: 6. DNA of the CDR3: TGTGCCAGCAGCACCCTAGCGGGGGGGCGGAATGAGCAGTTCTTC. This sequence encodes CASSTLAGGRNEQFF.

The chain has TRBV7-2 and TRBJ2-3; TRBD2 agrees at 9 bases. Germline V CDR1 and CDR2: SGHTA, FQGNSA. The V segment lost 5 bases and the J segment 3 bases; nucleotides outside the gene matches: 12. The CDR3 runs to 17 residues. DNA of the CDR3: TGTGCCAGCAGCCCATCCTCGGGGGCGGGGGGGACAGATACGCAGTATTTT. The encoded protein is CASSPSSGAGGTDTQYF.

V gene TRBV7-9 combines with J gene TRBJ2-1, with TRBD2 matching 7 bases. The length of the CDR3 is 15 residues. Unmatched junction bases numbered 8, after V lost 0 bases and J lost 9 bases. Germline V lookup: CDR1 SEHNR, CDR2 FQNEAQ (reference sequence). The CDR3 loop reads CASSLATGEGTEQFF. The DNA of the CDR3 is TGTGCCAGCAGCTTAGCGACGGGGGAGGGGACTGAGCAGTTCTTC.

This clonotype was recorded many times. This chain joins TRBV5-5 and TRBJ2-7; D is undetermined. Trimming removed 0 bases at V and 4 bases at J, with 11 bases between. CDR1 is SGHKS, CDR2 YYEKEE, per germline (reference sequence). The CDR3 totals 14 residues. The CDR3 sequence is CASSLARVGYEQYF. The CDR3 DNA is TGTGCCAGCAGCTTGGCTCGAGTGGGGTACGAGCAGTACTTC.

This clonotype was found many times. Written as DNA, the CDR3 is TGTGCCAGCAGTTTGGCTGGGGAAGGGATTGGGGGACCCCTCCACTTT. This encodes CASSLAGEGIGGPLHF. The chain joins TRBV27 to TRBJ1-6; TRBD1 is a possible D gene (5 bases). Germline CDR1 and CDR2: MNHEY and SMNVEV (reference sequence). The V and J ends lost 3 bases and 12 bases respectively, with 21 bases between them. CDR3 size: 16 residues.

This clonotype has more than one count but fewer than ten. This rearrangement joins TRBV12-5 to TRBJ2-2; D gene uncertain. V was trimmed by 3 bases and J by 1 base, leaving 12 bases between them. CDR1 is LGHNT, CDR2 FRNRAP, per germline. The CDR3 is 16 residues long. CDR3: CASGLIGLGNTGELFF. The CDR3 coding sequence is TGTGCTAGTGGTTTAATTGGTCTAGGGAACACCGGGGAGCTGTTTTTT.

V usage is TRBV20-1 and J usage is TRBJ2-5, with a possible D match to TRBD1 (6 bases). The CDR3 is 13 residues long. Trimming pared 6 bases from V and 0 bases from J, leaving 11 bases between. Germline CDR1 DFQATT, CDR2 SNEGSKA (reference sequence). The CDR3 is CSAQRTDQETQYF. In nucleotides, the CDR3 is TGCAGTGCCCAAAGGACAGACCAAGAGACCCAGTACTTC.

The chain recombines TRBV11-2 with TRBJ1-1; a weak D match, TRBD1 (5 bases). The length of the CDR3 is 15 residues. Germline values: CDR1 SGHAT, CDR2 FQNNGV. Trimming pared 5 bases from V and 1 base from J, leaving 14 bases between. As DNA, the CDR3 is TGTGCCAGCAGCGTTCTCCGGGACGGGAACACTGAAGCTTTCTTT. Amino acids: CASSVLRDGNTEAFF.

This clonotype was observed once. This clone may be a read error of a much larger clone one base away. The chain is built from TRBV9 and TRBJ2-5, with 10 positions matching TRBD2. In germline, CDR1 is SGDLS, CDR2 YYNGEE. The CDR3 spans 14 residues. The CDR3 sequence: CATSVERGGFAQYF. The CDR3 DNA is TGTGCCACCAGCGTGGAGCGGGGGGGCTTCGCCCAGTACTTC.

This clonotype was seen many times. The genes are TRBV20-1 and TRBJ2-5, with a tentative D call TRBD2 (7 bases). The CDR3 sequence is 14 residues long. Germline loops: CDR1 DFQATT, CDR2 SNEGSKA (reference sequence). CDR3 sequence reads: CSARRGGGQETQYF. The DNA for the CDR3 is TGCAGCGCCCGTAGGGGGGGAGGCCAAGAGACCCAGTACTTC.

V and J are TRBV2 and TRBJ2-7, with D unresolved. The CDR3 totals 12 residues. The germline V and J ends were trimmed by 6 bases and 0 bases, with 6 bases remaining between them. Per the germline V gene, CDR1 is SNHLY and CDR2 is FYNNEI. The CDR3 sequence: CASRQSSYEQYF. As DNA, the CDR3 is TGTGCCAGCAGGCAGAGCTCCTACGAGCAGTACTTC.

About this clonotype: A read error is possible here, since a much larger clone lies one base away. The V and J genes are TRBV5-1 and TRBJ2-5; the match to TRBD2 covers 9 bases. Germline CDR1 SGHRS, CDR2 YFSETQ. The CDR3 sequence is 15 residues long. CDR3 nucleotide sequence: TGCGCCAGCAGCTTGAATAGCGGGAGCCAAGAGGCCCAGTACTTC. Amino acids: CASSLNSGSQEAQYF. The full variable domain, completed using reference TRBV5-1 and TRBJ2-5, is KAGVTQTPRYLIKTRGQQVTLSCSPISGHRSVSWYQQTPGQGLQFLFEYFSETQRNKGNFPGRFSGRQFSNSRSEMNVSTLELGDSALYLCASSLNSGSQEAQYFGPGTRLLVL.

Ten or more counts support this clonotype. The chain carries TRBV7-2 and TRBJ2-5, with D unclear. Germline V gives CDR1 SGHTA, CDR2 FQGNSA. The CDR3 has 12 amino acids. Trimming took off 4 bases at V and 5 bases at J, with 8 bases between the two ends. CDR3 bases: TGTGCCAGCAGCTCAGTAGGGGAGACCCAGTACTTC. Translation: CASSSVGETQYF.

This clonotype has just a few counts. A read error may produce the germline difference seen at one junction end. The rearrangement uses TRBV20-1 and TRBJ1-4; 7 nucleotides match TRBD1. CDR1 is DFQATT and CDR2 is SNEGSKA in the germline V gene (reference sequence). The CDR3 loop spans 14 amino acids. The CDR3: CSGRVRTGSEKLFF. The CDR3 DNA is TGCAGTGGTAGAGTTAGGACAGGATCTGAAAAACTGTTTTTT.

In its sample, this clonotype was seen many times. V is TRBV12-3 or TRBV12-4 and J is TRBJ1-1, with D perhaps matching TRBD1 (6 bases). V lost 8 bases and J lost 6, with 22 bases in between. The CDR3 is 15 amino acids. The chain's CDR3 is CASVLSGVGGPEAFF. The DNA for the CDR3 is TGTGCCAGCGTTCTTTCCGGGGTCGGGGGCCCTGAAGCTTTCTTT.